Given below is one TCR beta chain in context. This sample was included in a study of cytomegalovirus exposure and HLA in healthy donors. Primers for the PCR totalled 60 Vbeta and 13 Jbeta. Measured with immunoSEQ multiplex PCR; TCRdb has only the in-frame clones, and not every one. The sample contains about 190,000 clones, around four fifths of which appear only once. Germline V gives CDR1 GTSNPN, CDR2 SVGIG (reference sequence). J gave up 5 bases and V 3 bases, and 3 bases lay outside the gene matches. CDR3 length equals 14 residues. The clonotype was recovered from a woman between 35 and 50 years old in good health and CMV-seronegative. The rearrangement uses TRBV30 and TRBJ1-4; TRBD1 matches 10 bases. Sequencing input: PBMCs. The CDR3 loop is CAWRTTGGNEKLFF. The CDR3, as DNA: TGTGCCTGGAGGACGACAGGGGGCAATGAAAAACTGTTTTTT.